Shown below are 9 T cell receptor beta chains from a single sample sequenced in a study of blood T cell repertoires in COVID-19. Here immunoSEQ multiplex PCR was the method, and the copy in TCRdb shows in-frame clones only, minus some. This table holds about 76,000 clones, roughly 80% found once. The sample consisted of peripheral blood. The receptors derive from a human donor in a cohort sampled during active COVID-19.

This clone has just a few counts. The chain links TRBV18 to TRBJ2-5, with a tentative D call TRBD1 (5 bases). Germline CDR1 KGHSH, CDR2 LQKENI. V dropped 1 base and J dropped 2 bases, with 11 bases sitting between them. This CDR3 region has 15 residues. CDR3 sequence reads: CASSPRARQQETQYF. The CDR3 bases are TGTGCCAGCTCACCACGTGCTCGACAGCAAGAGACCCAGTACTTC.

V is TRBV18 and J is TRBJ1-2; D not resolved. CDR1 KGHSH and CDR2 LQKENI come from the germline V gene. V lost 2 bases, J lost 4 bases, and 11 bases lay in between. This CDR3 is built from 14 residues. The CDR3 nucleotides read TGTGCCAGCTCACCAGAGTTCGTCGGCTATGGCTACACCTTC. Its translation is CASSPEFVGYGYTF.

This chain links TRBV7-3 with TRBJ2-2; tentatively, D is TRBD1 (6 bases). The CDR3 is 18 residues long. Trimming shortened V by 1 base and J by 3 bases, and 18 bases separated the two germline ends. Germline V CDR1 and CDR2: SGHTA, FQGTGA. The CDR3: CASSLMRGQKGYTGELFF. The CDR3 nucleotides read TGTGCCAGCAGCTTAATGCGCGGACAGAAAGGCTACACCGGGGAGCTGTTTTTT.

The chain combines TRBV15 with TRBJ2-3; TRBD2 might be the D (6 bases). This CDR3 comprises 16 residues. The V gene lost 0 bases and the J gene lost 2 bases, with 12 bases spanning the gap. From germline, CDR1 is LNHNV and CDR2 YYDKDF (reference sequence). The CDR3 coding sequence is TGTGCCACCAGCAGAGATCGTAGCGGAAACACAGATACGCAGTATTTT. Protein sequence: CATSRDRSGNTDTQYF.

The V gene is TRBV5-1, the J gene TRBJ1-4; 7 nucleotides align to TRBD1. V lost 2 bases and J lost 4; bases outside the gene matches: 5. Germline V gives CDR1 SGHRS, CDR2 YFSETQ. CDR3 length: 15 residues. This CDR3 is CASSLTGADNEKLFF. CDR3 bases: TGCGCCAGCAGCTTAACAGGGGCCGATAATGAAAAACTGTTTTTT.

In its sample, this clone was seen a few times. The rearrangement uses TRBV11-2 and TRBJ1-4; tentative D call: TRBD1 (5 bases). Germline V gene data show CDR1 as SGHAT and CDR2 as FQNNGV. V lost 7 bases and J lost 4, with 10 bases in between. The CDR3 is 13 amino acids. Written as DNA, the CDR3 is TGTGCCAGCACCTATGGACATAATGAAAAACTGTTTTTT. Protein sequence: CASTYGHNEKLFF.

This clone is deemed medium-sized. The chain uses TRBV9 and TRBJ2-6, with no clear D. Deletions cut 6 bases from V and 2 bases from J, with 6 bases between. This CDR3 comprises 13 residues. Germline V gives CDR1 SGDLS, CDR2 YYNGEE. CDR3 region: CASNPAGANVLTF. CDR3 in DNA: TGTGCCAGCAACCCAGCTGGGGCCAACGTCCTGACTTTC.

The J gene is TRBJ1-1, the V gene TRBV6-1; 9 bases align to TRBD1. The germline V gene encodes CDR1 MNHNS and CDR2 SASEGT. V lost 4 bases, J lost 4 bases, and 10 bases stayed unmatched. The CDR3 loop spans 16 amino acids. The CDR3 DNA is TGTGCCAGCAGTGCCTGGGACAGGGAGTGGTTCACTGAAGCTTTCTTT. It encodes CASSAWDREWFTEAFF.

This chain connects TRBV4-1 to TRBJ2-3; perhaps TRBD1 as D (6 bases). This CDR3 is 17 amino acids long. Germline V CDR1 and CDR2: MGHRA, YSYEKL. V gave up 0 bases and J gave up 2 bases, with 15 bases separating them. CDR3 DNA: TGCGCCAGCAGCCAAGATGGGACATCGAGACCCACAGATACGCAGTATTTT. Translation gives CASSQDGTSRPTDTQYF.